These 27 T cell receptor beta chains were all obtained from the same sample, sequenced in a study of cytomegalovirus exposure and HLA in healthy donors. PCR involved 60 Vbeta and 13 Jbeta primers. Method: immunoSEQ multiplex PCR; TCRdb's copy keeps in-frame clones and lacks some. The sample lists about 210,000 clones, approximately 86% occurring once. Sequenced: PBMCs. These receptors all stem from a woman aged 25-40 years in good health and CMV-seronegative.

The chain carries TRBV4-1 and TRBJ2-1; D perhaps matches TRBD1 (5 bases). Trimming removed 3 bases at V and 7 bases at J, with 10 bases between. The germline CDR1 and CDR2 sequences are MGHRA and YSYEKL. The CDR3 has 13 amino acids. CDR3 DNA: TGCGCCAGCAGCCAGAGCCCAGGGAATGAGCAGTTCTTC. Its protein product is CASSQSPGNEQFF.

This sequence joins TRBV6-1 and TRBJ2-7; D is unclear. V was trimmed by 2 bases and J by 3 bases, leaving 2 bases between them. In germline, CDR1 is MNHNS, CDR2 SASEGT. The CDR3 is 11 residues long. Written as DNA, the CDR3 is TGTGCCAGCAGTGAACTCTACGAGCAGTACTTC. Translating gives CASSELYEQYF.

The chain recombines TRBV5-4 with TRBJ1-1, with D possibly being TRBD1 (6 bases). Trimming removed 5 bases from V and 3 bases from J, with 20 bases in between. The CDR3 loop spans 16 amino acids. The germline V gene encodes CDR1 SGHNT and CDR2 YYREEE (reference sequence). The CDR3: CASSSGGGPPDTEAFF. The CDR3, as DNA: TGTGCCAGCAGTTCGGGGGGGGGCCCCCCTGACACTGAAGCTTTCTTT. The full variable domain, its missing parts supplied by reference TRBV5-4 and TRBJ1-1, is ETGVTQSPTHLIKTRGQQVTLRCSSQSGHNTVSWYQQALGQGPQFIFQYYREEENGRGNFPPRFSGLQFPNYSSELNVNALELDDSALYLCASSSGGGPPDTEAFFGQGTRLTVV.

The chain's CDR3 is CSVEDRTGSPYEQYF. CDR3 DNA: TGCAGCGTTGAAGATAGGACAGGTTCCCCCTACGAGCAGTACTTC. The rearrangement joins TRBV29-1 to TRBJ2-7; 7 nucleotides match TRBD1. V lost 0 bases to trimming and J lost 2 bases; unmatched junction nucleotides: 7. Germline CDR1 reads SQVTM; CDR2 reads ANQGSEA. The CDR3 is 15 amino acids.

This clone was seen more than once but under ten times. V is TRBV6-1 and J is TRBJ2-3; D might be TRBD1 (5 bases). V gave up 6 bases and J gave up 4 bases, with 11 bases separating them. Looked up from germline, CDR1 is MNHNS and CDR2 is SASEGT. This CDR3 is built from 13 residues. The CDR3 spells CASSQTGPDTQYF. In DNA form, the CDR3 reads TGTGCCAGCAGCCAAACAGGTCCAGATACGCAGTATTTT.

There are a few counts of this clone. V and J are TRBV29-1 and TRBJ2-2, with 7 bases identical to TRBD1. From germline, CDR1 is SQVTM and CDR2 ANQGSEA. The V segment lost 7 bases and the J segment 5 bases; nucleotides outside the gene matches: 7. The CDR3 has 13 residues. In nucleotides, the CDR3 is TGCAGCGGTACCACGACAGGGACCGGGGAGCTGTTTTTT. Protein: CSGTTTGTGELFF.

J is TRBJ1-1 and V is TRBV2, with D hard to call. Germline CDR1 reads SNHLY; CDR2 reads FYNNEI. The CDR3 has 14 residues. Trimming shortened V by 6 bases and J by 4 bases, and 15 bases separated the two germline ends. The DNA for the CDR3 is TGTGCCAGCAGCCGCCAATTATCGGGCACTGAAGCTTTCTTT. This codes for CASSRQLSGTEAFF.

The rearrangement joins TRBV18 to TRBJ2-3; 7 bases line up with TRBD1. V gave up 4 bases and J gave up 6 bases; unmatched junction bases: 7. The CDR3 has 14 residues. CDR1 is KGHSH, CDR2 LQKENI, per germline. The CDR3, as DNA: TGTGCCAGCTCACAGACCAGGGGGACGGATACGCAGTATTTT. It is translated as CASSQTRGTDTQYF.

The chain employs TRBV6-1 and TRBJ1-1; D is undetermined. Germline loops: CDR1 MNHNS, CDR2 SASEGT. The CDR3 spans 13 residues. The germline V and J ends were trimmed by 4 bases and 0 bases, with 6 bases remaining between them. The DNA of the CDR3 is TGTGCCAGCAGTGTCAGAATGAACACTGAAGCTTTCTTT. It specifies CASSVRMNTEAFF.

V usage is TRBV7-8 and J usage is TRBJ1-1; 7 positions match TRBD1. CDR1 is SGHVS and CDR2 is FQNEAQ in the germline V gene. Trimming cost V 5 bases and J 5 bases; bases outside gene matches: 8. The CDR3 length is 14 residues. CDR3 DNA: TGTGCCAGCAGCCTAGGAACAGGGGAAACTGAAGCTTTCTTT. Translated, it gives CASSLGTGETEAFF.

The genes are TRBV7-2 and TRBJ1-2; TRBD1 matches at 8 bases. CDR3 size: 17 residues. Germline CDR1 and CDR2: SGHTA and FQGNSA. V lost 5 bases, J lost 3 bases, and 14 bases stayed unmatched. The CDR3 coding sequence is TGTGCCAGCAGCCCTGACAGGGGAAATTATATGGACTATGGCTACACCTTC. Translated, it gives CASSPDRGNYMDYGYTF. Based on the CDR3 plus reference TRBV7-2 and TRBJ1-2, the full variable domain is GAGVSQSPSNKVTEKGKDVELRCDPISGHTALYWYRQSLGQGLEFLIYFQGNSAPDKSGLPSDRFSAERTGGSVSTLTIQRTQQEDSAVYLCASSPDRGNYMDYGYTFGSGTRLTVV.

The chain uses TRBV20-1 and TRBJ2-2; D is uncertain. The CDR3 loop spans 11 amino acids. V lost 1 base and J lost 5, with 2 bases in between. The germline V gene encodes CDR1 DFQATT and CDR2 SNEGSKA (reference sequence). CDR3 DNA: TGCAGTGCTAGAGCGACCGGGGAGCTGTTTTTT. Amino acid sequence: CSARATGELFF.

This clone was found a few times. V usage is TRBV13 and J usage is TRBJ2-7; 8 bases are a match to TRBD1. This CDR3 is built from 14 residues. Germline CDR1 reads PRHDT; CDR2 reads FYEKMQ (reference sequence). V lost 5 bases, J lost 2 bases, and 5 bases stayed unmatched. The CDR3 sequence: CASSRDRTAYEQYF. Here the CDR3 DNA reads TGTGCCAGCAGCCGGGACAGGACGGCCTACGAGCAGTACTTC.

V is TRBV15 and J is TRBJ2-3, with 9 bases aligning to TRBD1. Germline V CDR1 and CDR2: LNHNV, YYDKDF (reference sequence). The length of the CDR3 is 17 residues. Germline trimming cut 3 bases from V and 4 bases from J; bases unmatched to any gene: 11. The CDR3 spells CATSRIGGQGLSDTQYF. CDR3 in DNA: TGTGCCACCAGCAGGATAGGTGGACAGGGGTTGTCAGATACGCAGTATTTT.

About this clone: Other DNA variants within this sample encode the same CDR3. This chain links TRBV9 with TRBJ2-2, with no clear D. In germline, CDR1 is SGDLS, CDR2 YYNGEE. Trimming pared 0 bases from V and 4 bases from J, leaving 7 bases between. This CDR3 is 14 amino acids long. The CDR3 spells CASSVAGSTGELFF. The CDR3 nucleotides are TGTGCCAGCAGCGTAGCTGGTAGCACCGGGGAGCTGTTTTTT.

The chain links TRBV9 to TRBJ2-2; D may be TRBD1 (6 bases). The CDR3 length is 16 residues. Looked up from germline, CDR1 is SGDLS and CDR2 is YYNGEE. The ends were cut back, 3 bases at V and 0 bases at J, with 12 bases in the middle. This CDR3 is CASSASDRPNTGELFF. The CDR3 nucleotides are TGTGCCAGCAGCGCCTCAGACAGGCCGAACACCGGGGAGCTGTTTTTT. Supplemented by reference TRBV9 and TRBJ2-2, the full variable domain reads DSGVTQTPKHLITATGQRVTLRCSPRSGDLSVYWYQQSLDQGLQFLIQYYNGEERAKGNILERFSAQQFPDLHSELNLSSLELGDSALYFCASSASDRPNTGELFFGEGSRLTVL.

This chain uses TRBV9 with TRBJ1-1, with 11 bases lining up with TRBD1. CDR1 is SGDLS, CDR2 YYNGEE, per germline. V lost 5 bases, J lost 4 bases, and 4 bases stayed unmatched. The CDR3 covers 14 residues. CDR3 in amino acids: CASRAGTGGTEAFF. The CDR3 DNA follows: TGTGCCAGCAGAGCCGGGACAGGGGGCACTGAAGCTTTCTTT.

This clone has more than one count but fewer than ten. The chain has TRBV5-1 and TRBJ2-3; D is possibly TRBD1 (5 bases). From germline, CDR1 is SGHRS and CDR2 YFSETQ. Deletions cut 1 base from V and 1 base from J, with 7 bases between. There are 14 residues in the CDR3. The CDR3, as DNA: TGCGCCAGCAGCTTGACAGGACGCACAGATACGCAGTATTTT. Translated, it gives CASSLTGRTDTQYF.

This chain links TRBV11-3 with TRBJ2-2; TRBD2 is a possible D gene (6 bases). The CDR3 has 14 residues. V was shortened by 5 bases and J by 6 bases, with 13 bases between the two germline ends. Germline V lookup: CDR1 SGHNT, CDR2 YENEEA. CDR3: CASSPGSGAGELFF. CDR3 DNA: TGTGCCAGCAGCCCCGGTTCGGGGGCCGGGGAGCTGTTTTTT. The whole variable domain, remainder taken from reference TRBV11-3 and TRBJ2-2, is EAGVVQSPRYKIIEKKQPVAFWCNPISGHNTLYWYLQNLGQGPELLIRYENEEAVDDSQLPKDRFSAERLKGVDSTLKIQPAELGDSAVYLCASSPGSGAGELFFGEGSRLTVL.

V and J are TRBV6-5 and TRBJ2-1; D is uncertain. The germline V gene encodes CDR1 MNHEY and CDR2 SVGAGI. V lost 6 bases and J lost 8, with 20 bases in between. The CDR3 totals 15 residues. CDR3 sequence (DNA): TGTGCCAGCAGCAATCAGGATGGTAGTGGATATGAGCAGTTCTTC. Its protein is CASSNQDGSGYEQFF.

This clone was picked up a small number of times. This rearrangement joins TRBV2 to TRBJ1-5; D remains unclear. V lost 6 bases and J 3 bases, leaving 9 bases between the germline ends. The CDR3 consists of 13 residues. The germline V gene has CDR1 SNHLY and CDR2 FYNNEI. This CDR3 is CASSQSYNQPQHF. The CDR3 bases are TGTGCCAGCAGCCAGTCTTACAATCAGCCCCAGCATTTT.

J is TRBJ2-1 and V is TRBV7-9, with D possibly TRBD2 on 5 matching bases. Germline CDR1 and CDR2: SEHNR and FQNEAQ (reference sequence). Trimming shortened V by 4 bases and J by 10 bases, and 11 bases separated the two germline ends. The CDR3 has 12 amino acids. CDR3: CASSYSRGEQFF. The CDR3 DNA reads TGTGCCAGCAGCTATAGTCGGGGAGAGCAGTTCTTC.

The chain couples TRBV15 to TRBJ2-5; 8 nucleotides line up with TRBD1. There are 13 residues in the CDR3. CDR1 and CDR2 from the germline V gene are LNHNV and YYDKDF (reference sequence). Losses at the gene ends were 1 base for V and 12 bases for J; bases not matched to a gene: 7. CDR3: CATSRVTGATEYF. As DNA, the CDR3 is TGTGCCACCAGCAGAGTGACAGGGGCGACAGAGTACTTC.

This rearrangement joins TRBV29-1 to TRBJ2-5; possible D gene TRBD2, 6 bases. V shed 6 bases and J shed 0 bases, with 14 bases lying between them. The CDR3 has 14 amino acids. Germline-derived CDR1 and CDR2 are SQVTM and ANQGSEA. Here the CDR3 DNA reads TGCAGCGTCGGAGGGCTGGGGTACCAAGAGACCCAGTACTTC. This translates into CSVGGLGYQETQYF.

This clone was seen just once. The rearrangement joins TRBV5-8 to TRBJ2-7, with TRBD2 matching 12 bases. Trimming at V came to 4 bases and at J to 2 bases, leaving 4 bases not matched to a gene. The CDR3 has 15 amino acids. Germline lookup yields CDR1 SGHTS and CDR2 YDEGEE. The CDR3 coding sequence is TGTGCCAGCAGCCCCCGACTAGCGGGAGCCTACGAGCAGTACTTC. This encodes CASSPRLAGAYEQYF.

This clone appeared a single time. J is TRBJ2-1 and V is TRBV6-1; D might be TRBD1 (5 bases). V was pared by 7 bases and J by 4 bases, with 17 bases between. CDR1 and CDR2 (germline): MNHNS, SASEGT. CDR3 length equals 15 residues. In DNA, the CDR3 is TGTGCCAGCAAAAGATCACAGGCAGGGTACAATGAGCAGTTCTTC. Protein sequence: CASKRSQAGYNEQFF.

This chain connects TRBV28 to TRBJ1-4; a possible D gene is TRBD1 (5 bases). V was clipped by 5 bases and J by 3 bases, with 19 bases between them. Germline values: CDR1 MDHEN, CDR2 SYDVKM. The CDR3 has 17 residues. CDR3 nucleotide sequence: TGTGCCAGCAGTCATGGGGGTGGCGGGACGGCTAATGAAAAACTGTTTTTT. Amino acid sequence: CASSHGGGGTANEKLFF.